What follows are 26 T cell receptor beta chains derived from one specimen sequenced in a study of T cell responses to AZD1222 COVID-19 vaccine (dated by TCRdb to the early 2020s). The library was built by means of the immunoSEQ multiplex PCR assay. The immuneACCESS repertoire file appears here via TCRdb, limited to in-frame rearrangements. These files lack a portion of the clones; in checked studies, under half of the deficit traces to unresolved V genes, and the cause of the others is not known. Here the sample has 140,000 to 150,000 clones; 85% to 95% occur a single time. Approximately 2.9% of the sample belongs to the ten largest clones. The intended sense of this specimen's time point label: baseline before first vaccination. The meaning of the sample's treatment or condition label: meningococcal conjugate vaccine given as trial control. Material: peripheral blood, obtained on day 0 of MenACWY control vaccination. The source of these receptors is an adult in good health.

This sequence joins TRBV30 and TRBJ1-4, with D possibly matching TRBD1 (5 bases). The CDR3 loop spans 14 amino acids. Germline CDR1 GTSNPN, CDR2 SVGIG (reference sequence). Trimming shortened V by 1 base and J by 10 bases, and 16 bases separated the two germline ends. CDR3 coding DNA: TGTGCCTGGAGTGCCCCCGGGGGACGCGGAAAACTGTTTTTT. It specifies CAWSAPGGRGKLFF. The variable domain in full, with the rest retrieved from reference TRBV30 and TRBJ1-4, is SQTIHQWPATLVQPVGSPLSLECTVEGTSNPNLYWYRQAAGRGLQLLFYSVGIGQISSEVPQNLSASRPQDRQFILSSKKLLLSDSGFYLCAWSAPGGRGKLFFGSGTQLSVL.

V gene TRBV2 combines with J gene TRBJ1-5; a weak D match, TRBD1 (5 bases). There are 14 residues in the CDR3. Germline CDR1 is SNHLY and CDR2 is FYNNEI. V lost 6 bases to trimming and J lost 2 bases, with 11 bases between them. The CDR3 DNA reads TGTGCCAGCAGGGGGACGTGGGGCAATCAGCCCCAGCATTTT. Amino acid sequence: CASRGTWGNQPQHF.

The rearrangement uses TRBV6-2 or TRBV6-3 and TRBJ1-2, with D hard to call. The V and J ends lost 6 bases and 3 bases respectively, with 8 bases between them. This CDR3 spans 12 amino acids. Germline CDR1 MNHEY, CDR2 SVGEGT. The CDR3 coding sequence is TGTGCCAGCAGCCTCGGGGACTATGGCTACACCTTC. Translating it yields CASSLGDYGYTF.

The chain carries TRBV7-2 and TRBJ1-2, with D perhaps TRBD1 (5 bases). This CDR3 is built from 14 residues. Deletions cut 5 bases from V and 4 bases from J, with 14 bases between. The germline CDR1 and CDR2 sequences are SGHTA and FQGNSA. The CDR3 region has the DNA TGTGCCAGCAGCGGATACGGGACCGGCTATGGCTACACCTTC. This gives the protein CASSGYGTGYGYTF.

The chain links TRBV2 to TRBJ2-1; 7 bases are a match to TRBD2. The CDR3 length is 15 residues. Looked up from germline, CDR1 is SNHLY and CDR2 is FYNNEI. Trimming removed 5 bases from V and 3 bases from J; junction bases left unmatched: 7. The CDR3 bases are TGTGCCAGCAGTAGGGAGGGTACCAACTACAATGAGCAGTTCTTC. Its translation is CASSREGTNYNEQFF.

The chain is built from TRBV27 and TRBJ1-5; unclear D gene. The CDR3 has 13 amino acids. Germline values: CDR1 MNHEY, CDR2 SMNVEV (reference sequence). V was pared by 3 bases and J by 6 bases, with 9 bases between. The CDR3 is CASSLSWAQPQHF. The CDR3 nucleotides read TGTGCCAGCAGTTTGAGTTGGGCTCAGCCCCAGCATTTT.

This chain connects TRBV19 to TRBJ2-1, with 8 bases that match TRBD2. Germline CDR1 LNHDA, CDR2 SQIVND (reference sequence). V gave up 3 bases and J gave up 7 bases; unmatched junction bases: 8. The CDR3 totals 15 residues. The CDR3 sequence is CASSINGGAGNEQFF. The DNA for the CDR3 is TGTGCCAGTAGTATCAACGGGGGGGCCGGAAATGAGCAGTTCTTC. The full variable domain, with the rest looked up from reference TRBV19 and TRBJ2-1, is DGGITQSPKYLFRKEGQNVTLSCEQNLNHDAMYWYRQDPGQGLRLIYYSQIVNDFQKGDIAEGYSVSREKKESFPLTVTSAQKNPTAFYLCASSINGGAGNEQFFGPGTRLTVL.

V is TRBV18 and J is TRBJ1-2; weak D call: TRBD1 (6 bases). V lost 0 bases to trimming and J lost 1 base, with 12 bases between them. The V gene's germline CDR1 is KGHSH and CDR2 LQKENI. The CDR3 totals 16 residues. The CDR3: CASSPPDRPNNYGYTF. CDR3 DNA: TGTGCCAGCTCACCACCGGACAGACCTAATAACTATGGCTACACCTTC.

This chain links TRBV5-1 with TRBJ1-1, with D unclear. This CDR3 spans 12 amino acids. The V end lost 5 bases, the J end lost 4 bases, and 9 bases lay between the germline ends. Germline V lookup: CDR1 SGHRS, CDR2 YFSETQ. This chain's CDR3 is CASRGQVTEAFF. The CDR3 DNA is TGCGCCAGCAGGGGTCAGGTCACTGAAGCTTTCTTT. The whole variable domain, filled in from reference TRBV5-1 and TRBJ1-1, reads KAGVTQTPRYLIKTRGQQVTLSCSPISGHRSVSWYQQTPGQGLQFLFEYFSETQRNKGNFPGRFSGRQFSNSRSEMNVSTLELGDSALYLCASRGQVTEAFFGQGTRLTVV.

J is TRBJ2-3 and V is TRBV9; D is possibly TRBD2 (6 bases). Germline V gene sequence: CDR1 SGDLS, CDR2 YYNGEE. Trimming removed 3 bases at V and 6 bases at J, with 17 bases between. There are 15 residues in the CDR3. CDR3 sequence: CASSATDYSGDTQYF. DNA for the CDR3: TGTGCCAGCAGCGCGACGGACTATTCAGGGGATACGCAGTATTTT.

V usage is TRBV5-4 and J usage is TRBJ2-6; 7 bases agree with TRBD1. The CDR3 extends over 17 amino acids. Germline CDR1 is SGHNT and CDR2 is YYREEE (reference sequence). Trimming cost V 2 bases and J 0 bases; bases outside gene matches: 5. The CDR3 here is CASSFGTVSSGANVLTF. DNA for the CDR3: TGTGCCAGCAGCTTTGGGACAGTAAGCTCTGGGGCCAACGTCCTGACTTTC.

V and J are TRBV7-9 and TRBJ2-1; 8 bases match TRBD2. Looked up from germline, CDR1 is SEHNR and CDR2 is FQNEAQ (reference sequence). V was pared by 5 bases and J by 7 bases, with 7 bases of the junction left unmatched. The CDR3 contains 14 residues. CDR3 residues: CASSLGLAANEQFF. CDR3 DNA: TGTGCCAGCAGCCTTGGACTAGCAGCGAATGAGCAGTTCTTC.

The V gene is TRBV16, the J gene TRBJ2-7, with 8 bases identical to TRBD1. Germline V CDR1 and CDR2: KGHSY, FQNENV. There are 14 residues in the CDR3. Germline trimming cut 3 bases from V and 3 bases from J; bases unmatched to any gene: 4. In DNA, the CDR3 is TGTGCCAGCAGCCACGCAGACAGGGGCTACGAGCAGTACTTC. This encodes CASSHADRGYEQYF.

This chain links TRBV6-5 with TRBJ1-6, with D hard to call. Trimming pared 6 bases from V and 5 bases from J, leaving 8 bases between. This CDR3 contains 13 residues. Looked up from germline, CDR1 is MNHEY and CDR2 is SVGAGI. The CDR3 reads CASSPTDNSPLHF. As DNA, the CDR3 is TGTGCCAGCAGCCCCACAGATAATTCACCCCTCCACTTT.

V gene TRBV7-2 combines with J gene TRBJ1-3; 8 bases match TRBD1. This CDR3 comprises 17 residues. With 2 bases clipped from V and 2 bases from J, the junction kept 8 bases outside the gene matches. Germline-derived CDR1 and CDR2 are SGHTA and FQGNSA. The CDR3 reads CASSLTLDRGTGNTIYF. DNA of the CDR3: TGTGCCAGCAGCTTAACACTCGACAGGGGCACTGGAAACACCATATATTTT.

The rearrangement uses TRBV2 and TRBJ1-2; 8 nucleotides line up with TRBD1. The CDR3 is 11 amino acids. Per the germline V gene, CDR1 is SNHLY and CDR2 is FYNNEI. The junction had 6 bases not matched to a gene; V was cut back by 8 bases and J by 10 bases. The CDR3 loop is CASGQGRDYTF. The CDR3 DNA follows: TGTGCCAGCGGACAGGGAAGGGACTACACCTTC.

The CDR3 region is CASSLGLAGGYTQYF. CDR3 DNA sequence: TGTGCCAGCAGCTTAGGACTAGCGGGAGGATATACGCAGTATTTT. This chain connects TRBV11-2 to TRBJ2-3, with TRBD2 matching 13 bases. Looked up from germline, CDR1 is SGHAT and CDR2 is FQNNGV. The CDR3 has 15 residues. Trimming took 1 base from V and 7 from J; bases not matched to a gene: 2.

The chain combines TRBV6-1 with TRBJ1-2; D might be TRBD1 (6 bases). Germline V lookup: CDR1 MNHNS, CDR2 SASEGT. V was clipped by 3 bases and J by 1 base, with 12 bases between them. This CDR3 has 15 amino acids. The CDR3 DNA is TGTGCCAGCAGTGATAATGTAGGGGGTAACTATGGCTACACCTTC. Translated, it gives CASSDNVGGNYGYTF.

The CDR3 nucleotides read TGTGCCAGCAGTCTAAGTGCCGAGACTGGCTACACCTTC. The encoded protein is CASSLSAETGYTF. The V and J genes are TRBV3-1 (or the pseudogene TRBV3-2) and TRBJ1-2; D gene ambiguous. CDR3 length: 13 residues. Germline V CDR1 and CDR2: LGHDT, YNNKEL (reference sequence). Trimming shortened V by 6 bases and J by 7 bases, and 15 bases separated the two germline ends.

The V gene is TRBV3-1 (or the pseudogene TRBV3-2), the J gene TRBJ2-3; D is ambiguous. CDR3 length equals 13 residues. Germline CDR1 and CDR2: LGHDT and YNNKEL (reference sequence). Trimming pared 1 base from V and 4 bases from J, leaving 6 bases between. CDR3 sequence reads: CASSQVLADTQYF. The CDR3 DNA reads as TGTGCCAGCAGCCAAGTCCTTGCAGATACGCAGTATTTT.

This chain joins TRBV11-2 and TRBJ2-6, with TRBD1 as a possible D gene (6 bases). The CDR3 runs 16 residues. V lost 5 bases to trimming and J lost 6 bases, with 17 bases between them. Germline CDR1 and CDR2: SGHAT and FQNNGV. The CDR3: CASSRLGGVEANVLTF. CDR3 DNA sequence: TGTGCCAGCAGCCGGTTAGGGGGTGTGGAGGCCAACGTCCTGACTTTC.

CDR3 bases: TGTGCCAGCAGGGGGGCTGGGGGCAATCAGCCCCAGCATTTT. As protein: CASRGAGGNQPQHF. The chain joins TRBV19 to TRBJ1-5; 7 bases line up with TRBD1. V shed 9 bases, J shed 2 bases, and the junction held 7 bases outside the gene matches. The length of the CDR3 is 14 residues. Germline V gene sequence: CDR1 LNHDA, CDR2 SQIVND (reference sequence).

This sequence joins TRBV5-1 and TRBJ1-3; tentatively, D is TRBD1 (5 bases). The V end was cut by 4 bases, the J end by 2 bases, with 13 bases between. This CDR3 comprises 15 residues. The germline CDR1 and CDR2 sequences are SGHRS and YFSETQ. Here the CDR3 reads CASSPGSSAGNTIYF. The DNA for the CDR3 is TGCGCCAGCAGCCCAGGGTCTTCTGCTGGAAACACCATATATTTT.

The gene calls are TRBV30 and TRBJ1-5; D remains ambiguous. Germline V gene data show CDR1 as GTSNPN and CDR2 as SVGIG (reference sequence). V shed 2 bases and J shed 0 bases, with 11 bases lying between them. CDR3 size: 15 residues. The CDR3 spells CAWSLDGYSNQPQHF. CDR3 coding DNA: TGTGCCTGGAGTCTTGACGGTTATAGCAATCAGCCCCAGCATTTT.

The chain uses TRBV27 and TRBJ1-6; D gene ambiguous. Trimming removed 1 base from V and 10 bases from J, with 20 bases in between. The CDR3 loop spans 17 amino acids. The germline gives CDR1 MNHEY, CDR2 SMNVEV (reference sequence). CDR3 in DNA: TGTGCCAGCAGTTTATTCAGTTTCGCGACAACGGGGTCACCCCTCCACTTT. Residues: CASSLFSFATTGSPLHF.

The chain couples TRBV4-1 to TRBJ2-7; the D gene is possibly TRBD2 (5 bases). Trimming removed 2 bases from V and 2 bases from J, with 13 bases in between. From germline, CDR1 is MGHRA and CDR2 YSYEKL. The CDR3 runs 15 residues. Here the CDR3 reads CASSQSKTGTYEQYF. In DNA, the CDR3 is TGCGCCAGCAGCCAATCCAAGACGGGGACCTACGAGCAGTACTTC.